This T cell receptor (beta chain) was retrieved from a study of blood T cell repertoires in COVID-19. Turning to the study itself: Donors in the United States, Italy and Spain gave samples during acute or convalescent COVID-19. PBMCs, B-cell-depleted T cells, or T cells were the source of the cDNA or gDNA that made up the material.

Authors' processing steps: Using reference gene primer amplification, nucleated cell counts were estimated. This table comes from immunoSEQ multiplex PCR, and its TCRdb copy is limited to in-frame clones, with some not included. V, J and clone size derive from that table, while D and trimming were established from the DNA sequence. Of just under 45,000 clones in the sample, about 81% were seen once. The specimen was peripheral blood. This sequence was found in a human donor in a cohort sampled during active COVID-19.

This chain's CDR3 is CASSFGQGCPSNTEAFF. The CDR3 nucleotides are TGTGCCAGCAGCTTTGGGCAGGGTTGCCCATCGAACACTGAAGCTTTCTTT. The chain is built from TRBV12-1 and TRBJ1-1; the table calls TRBD1, which could not be checked here. TRBV12-1 is a pseudogene locus. CDR3 size: 17 residues.